The 2 T cell receptor beta chains reported below all come from one sample, sequenced in a study of identifying expanded T cells in peripheral blood. The method was immunoSEQ multiplex PCR; TCRdb's version includes in-frame clones alone and lacks a portion of them. The table includes roughly 100,000 clones, around nine tenths detected once. Sequencing input: blood. These receptors originate from a person aged 18 to 75 in good health.

This chain links TRBV6-6 with TRBJ1-4; no clear D gene. Per the germline V gene, CDR1 is MNHNY and CDR2 is SVGAGI (reference sequence). This CDR3 is built from 12 residues. V gave up 8 bases and J gave up 4 bases, with 8 bases separating them. The CDR3 DNA reads TGTGCCAGCCTAAGCGGTAATGAAAAACTGTTTTTT. Protein product: CASLSGNEKLFF.

CDR3 residues: CASSATGDRGFDEQYF. The CDR3 DNA reads as TGTGCCAGCAGTGCGACCGGGGACAGGGGGTTCGACGAGCAGTACTTC. The chain joins TRBV28 to TRBJ2-7; 11 bases are shared with TRBD1. The CDR3 contains 16 residues. The V gene's germline CDR1 is MDHEN and CDR2 SYDVKM. V shed 5 bases, J shed 5 bases, and the junction held 11 bases outside the gene matches.